The 18 T cell receptor beta chains below were found in one sample sequenced in a study of T cell responses to AZD1222 COVID-19 vaccine. Sequencing used immunoSEQ multiplex PCR; TCRdb keeps in-frame clones, though not all of them. The sample lists about 99,000 clones, about 93% occurring once. Sequenced here: peripheral blood, sampled on day 0 of AZD1222 vaccination. The receptors shown here come from an adult in good health.

CDR3 nucleotide sequence: TGTGCCAGCAGCGGGCTGAACCTTCGTGATGAGCAGTTCTTC. It encodes CASSGLNLRDEQFF. J is TRBJ2-1 and V is TRBV27; the D is unclear. The CDR3 extends over 14 amino acids. V dropped 6 bases and J dropped 8 bases, with 17 bases sitting between them. Germline lookup yields CDR1 MNHEY and CDR2 SMNVEV (reference sequence).

The table lists this clone with a count of one. V is TRBV6-5 and J is TRBJ1-5, with no clear D. The V end was cut by 5 bases, the J end by 5 bases, with 10 bases between. The CDR3 runs to 13 residues. CDR1 MNHEY and CDR2 SVGAGI come from the germline V gene. CDR3 region: CASSIETYQPQHF. The CDR3 coding sequence is TGTGCCAGCAGTATAGAGACATATCAGCCCCAGCATTTT.

The chain is built from TRBV18 and TRBJ2-7, with D unresolved. Between the trimmed V and J ends, which lost 6 bases and 7 bases, there was a span of 19 bases. This CDR3 spans 14 amino acids. Germline CDR1 is KGHSH and CDR2 is LQKENI. CDR3 bases: TGTGCCAGCTCCCCCCCCGTAGGAGTGCGGGAGCAGTACTTC. Translated: CASSPPVGVREQYF.

The V call is TRBV5-1, the J call TRBJ2-7, with TRBD2 matching 11 bases. Per germline, CDR1 SGHRS and CDR2 YFSETQ. The CDR3 has 15 amino acids. Trimming at V came to 5 bases and at J to 2 bases, leaving 6 bases not matched to a gene. CDR3 sequence (DNA): TGCGCCAGCAGACGCCTGACTAGCGGGGCCTACGAGCAGTACTTC. It is translated as CASRRLTSGAYEQYF.

This clone was seen just once. The chain carries TRBV21-1 and TRBJ1-2. TRBV21-1 is a known pseudogene. CDR3 length: 15 residues. The DNA for the CDR3 is TGTGCCAGCAGGGGGGGGGTGACAACCTGGCGTGGCTACACCTTC. Its protein is CASRGGVTTWRGYTF.

J is TRBJ2-5 and V is TRBV27; D remains ambiguous. This CDR3 has 14 residues. Deletions cut 6 bases from V and 0 bases from J, with 11 bases between. Germline V gives CDR1 MNHEY, CDR2 SMNVEV (reference sequence). The CDR3 region is CASRTARNQETQYF. Here the CDR3 DNA reads TGTGCCAGCAGGACCGCTCGAAACCAAGAGACCCAGTACTTC.

V and J are TRBV19 and TRBJ1-2; 10 nucleotides agree with TRBD1. Germline CDR1 reads LNHDA; CDR2 reads SQIVND (reference sequence). With V trimmed by 2 bases and J by 8 bases, 14 bases remained unmatched. The CDR3 covers 17 residues. The CDR3 loop is CASSIIRDRGDSSGYTF. The DNA of the CDR3 is TGTGCCAGTAGTATAATTAGGGACAGGGGTGATAGTAGCGGCTACACCTTC. Full variable domain (outside the CDR3, taken from reference TRBV19 and TRBJ1-2): DGGITQSPKYLFRKEGQNVTLSCEQNLNHDAMYWYRQDPGQGLRLIYYSQIVNDFQKGDIAEGYSVSREKKESFPLTVTSAQKNPTAFYLCASSIIRDRGDSSGYTFGSGTRLTVV.

The chain recombines TRBV28 with TRBJ1-4, with D possibly being TRBD1 (5 bases). CDR1 is MDHEN and CDR2 is SYDVKM in the germline V gene. The CDR3 is 15 amino acids. With 6 bases removed from V and 7 bases from J, the gap between germline ends came to 18 bases. CDR3 nucleotides: TGTGCCAGCAGCCACCCGGGACTTGTCACTGAAAAACTGTTTTTT. Its protein is CASSHPGLVTEKLFF.

CDR3 DNA sequence: TGTGCCAGCAGCCCACCGGGACTAGCGAAAGAGACCCAGTACTTC. It yields the protein CASSPPGLAKETQYF. The rearrangement uses TRBV27 and TRBJ2-5; 10 bases match TRBD2. CDR1 and CDR2 from the germline V gene are MNHEY and SMNVEV (reference sequence). The CDR3 totals 15 residues. V trimming: 6 bases; J trimming: 3 bases; junction bases outside the gene matches: 7.

This chain joins TRBV7-9 and TRBJ2-7; 8 nucleotides line up with TRBD1. The CDR3 is 14 amino acids. Germline V gives CDR1 SEHNR, CDR2 FQNEAQ (reference sequence). Trimming at V came to 3 bases and at J to 5 bases, leaving 6 bases not matched to a gene. The CDR3 nucleotides read TGTGCCAGCAGCTTGGACTTGACAGGGGACGAGCAGTACTTC. Its translation: CASSLDLTGDEQYF.

The rearrangement joins TRBV9 to TRBJ2-2; 8 bases agree with TRBD2. V was pared by 4 bases and J by 0 bases, with 8 bases of the junction left unmatched. This CDR3 region has 17 residues. Germline loops: CDR1 SGDLS, CDR2 YYNGEE. Here the CDR3 reads CASSPQLGLANTGELFF. CDR3 in DNA: TGTGCCAGCAGCCCGCAATTGGGACTAGCGAACACCGGGGAGCTGTTTTTT.

The rearrangement links TRBV30 to TRBJ2-2; 8 bases map to TRBD1. The junction had 3 bases not matched to a gene; V was cut back by 3 bases and J by 3 bases. Germline V gene sequence: CDR1 GTSNPN, CDR2 SVGIG (reference sequence). The CDR3 extends over 14 amino acids. CDR3 in amino acids: CAWSPGGHTGELFF. Written as DNA, the CDR3 is TGTGCCTGGAGCCCAGGGGGCCACACCGGGGAGCTGTTTTTT.

This sequence joins TRBV5-4 and TRBJ2-7; TRBD1 matches at 9 bases. V lost 0 bases and J lost 6; bases outside the gene matches: 7. CDR3 length: 15 amino acids. Germline-derived CDR1 and CDR2 are SGHNT and YYREEE (reference sequence). The DNA of the CDR3 is TGTGCCAGCAGCTTGGGTCCGGGACAGGGCGGCGAGCAGTACTTC. Residues: CASSLGPGQGGEQYF.

The chain links TRBV5-1 to TRBJ1-4, with TRBD1 matching over 9 bases. The CDR3 runs to 16 residues. Trimming at V came to 5 bases and at J to 8 bases, leaving 13 bases not matched to a gene. CDR1 is SGHRS, CDR2 YFSETQ, per germline. CDR3 DNA sequence: TGCGCCAGCAGACCGATGCCGGGGACAGGGAAAGAAAAACTGTTTTTT. Translating it yields CASRPMPGTGKEKLFF.

This sequence joins TRBV19 and TRBJ2-4; D gene unclear. CDR3 length: 10 residues. Germline CDR1 reads LNHDA; CDR2 reads SQIVND (reference sequence). V was clipped by 8 bases and J by 7 bases, with 6 bases between them. The CDR3 nucleotides read TGTGCCAGTTCCCCTAACATTCAGTACTTC. Translation: CASSPNIQYF.

This CDR3 is CATSGSGRPTDTQYF. CDR3 in DNA: TGTGCCACCAGTGGTAGCGGGAGGCCCACAGATACGCAGTATTTT. The chain carries TRBV24-1 and TRBJ2-3; 10 nucleotides match TRBD2. CDR1 is KGHDR, CDR2 SFDVKD, per germline. The CDR3 contains 15 residues. V dropped 5 bases and J dropped 2; count of bases not matched to a gene: 3.

CDR3 in DNA: TGTGCCAGCAGTGTCCTAAGCGACAGGGAAACCCAGCATTTT. Encoded protein: CASSVLSDRETQHF. J is TRBJ1-5 and V is TRBV6-6, with 7 bases lining up with TRBD1. The V and J ends lost 5 bases and 11 bases, in that order; junction bases with no gene match: 12. The CDR3 runs to 14 residues. The germline V gene has CDR1 MNHNY and CDR2 SVGAGI (reference sequence).

This rearrangement joins TRBV21-1 to TRBJ1-1. TRBV21-1 represents a pseudogene. CDR3 length: 11 amino acids. The chain's CDR3 is CASSKAPEAFF. As DNA, the CDR3 is TGTGCCAGCAGCAAAGCTCCTGAAGCTTTCTTT.